These 24 T cell receptor beta chains originate from one sample sequenced in a study of T cells in Graves' hyperthyroidism and ophthalmopathy. Using RNA transcripts as the source, TCR beta CDR3 regions were amplified. When the TCR CDR3 underwent first-round RT-PCR, the HTBI primer set was used. TCRdb called the multiplex PCR reads again in MiXCR, with one record for every CDR3 protein. The sample has about 640,000 distinct CDR3 sequences; less than 25% are singletons. Sequenced input: blood. Receptors were obtained from a man aged 25 to 40 with Graves' ophthalmopathy.

The rearrangement links TRBV24-1 to TRBJ2-1; 7 nucleotides match TRBD1. This CDR3 comprises 15 residues. CDR1 and CDR2 from the germline V gene are KGHDR and SFDVKD. Losses at the gene ends were 6 bases for V and 4 bases for J; bases not matched to a gene: 8. CDR3 loop: CATSQYGTAYNEQFF. The CDR3 nucleotides read TGTGCCACCAGTCAATACGGGACAGCATACAATGAGCAGTTCTTC.

For this clonotype: This clone may be a read error of a much larger clone one base away. Because it lacks the conserved phenylalanine or tryptophan at the end, this CDR3 is likely a read error. The genes are TRBV20-1 and TRBJ2-1; 10 bases align to TRBD2. CDR3 length: 14 residues. Trimming at V came to 4 bases and at J to 5 bases, leaving 5 bases not matched to a gene. Germline CDR1 reads DFQATT; CDR2 reads SNEGSKA (reference sequence). The CDR3 DNA reads as TGCAGTGCTATCCTAGCGGGAGTCAACAATGAGCAGTTCTCC. This gives the protein CSAILAGVNNEQFS.

Only a few counts were recorded for this clonotype. The rearrangement links TRBV28 to TRBJ2-3; TRBD2 matches at 7 bases. V trimming: 8 bases; J trimming: 3 bases; junction bases outside the gene matches: 5. CDR1 is MDHEN and CDR2 is SYDVKM in the germline V gene. The CDR3 covers 13 residues. The CDR3 nucleotides read TGTGCCAGCGGGAGGGGCGCGACAGATACGCAGTATTTT. Its protein is CASGRGATDTQYF.

V usage is TRBV2 and J usage is TRBJ1-1; weak D call: TRBD1 (5 bases). The CDR3 length is 15 residues. V shed 3 bases and J shed 1 base, with 12 bases lying between them. Germline CDR1 SNHLY, CDR2 FYNNEI. The CDR3 spells CASSDLGASNTEAFF. In DNA form, the CDR3 reads TGTGCCAGCAGTGATCTAGGGGCCTCGAACACTGAAGCTTTCTTT.

At least ten counts were recorded for this clonotype. One end of the junction varies from germline; a read error may be responsible. The rearrangement links TRBV28 to TRBJ1-5; a weak D match, TRBD1 (5 bases). CDR3 length equals 14 residues. Germline V lookup: CDR1 MDHEN, CDR2 SYDVKM. CDR3 sequence reads: CASSLGDSNQPQHF. The CDR3 DNA reads TGCGCCAGCAGCTTAGGGGACAGCAATCAGCCCCAGCATTTT. Complete variable domain (other parts from reference TRBV28 and TRBJ1-5): DVKVTQSSRYLVKRTGEKVFLECVQDMDHENMFWYRQDPGLGLRLIYFSYDVKMKEKGDIPEGYSVSREKKERFSLILESASTNQTSMYLCASSLGDSNQPQHFGDGTRLSIL.

This clonotype appeared a single time. The rearrangement links TRBV19 to TRBJ1-1; D is perhaps TRBD1 (6 bases). Germline values: CDR1 LNHDA, CDR2 SQIVND (reference sequence). The V gene lost 6 bases and the J gene lost 5 bases, with 28 bases spanning the gap. This CDR3 comprises 18 residues. In DNA form, the CDR3 reads TGTGCCAGTAGCCATATCATCGAGGTGGGGGCGATCGGAACTGAAGCTTTCTTT. Residues: CASSHIIEVGAIGTEAFF.

This rearrangement joins TRBV7-9 to TRBJ2-5; maybe TRBD2 (6 bases). The germline CDR1 and CDR2 sequences are SEHNR and FQNEAQ (reference sequence). The V end lost 1 base, the J end lost 2 bases, and 8 bases lay between the germline ends. This CDR3 comprises 14 residues. In nucleotides, the CDR3 is TGTGCCAGCAGCTTAGGACTAGTTCAAGAGACCCAGTACTTC. It specifies CASSLGLVQETQYF.

This clonotype was counted many times. The gene calls are TRBV28 and TRBJ1-1; 8 positions match TRBD1. V shed 5 bases, J shed 4 bases, and the junction held 3 bases outside the gene matches. The germline gives CDR1 MDHEN, CDR2 SYDVKM. This CDR3 is 13 amino acids long. The CDR3 region has the DNA TGTGCCAGCAGTGATGGACAGGGCACTGAAGCTTTCTTT. Its translation: CASSDGQGTEAFF.

This clonotype was seen ten or more times. CDR3 residues: CAWKWRDPTGELFF. The CDR3 nucleotides are TGTGCCTGGAAGTGGAGAGATCCAACCGGGGAGCTGTTTTTT. The chain couples TRBV30 to TRBJ2-2; no firm D call. The CDR3 runs to 14 residues. CDR1 is GTSNPN, CDR2 SVGIG, per germline (reference sequence). V was shortened by 4 bases and J by 5 bases, with 14 bases between the two germline ends.

The chain recombines TRBV19 with TRBJ1-2; D ambiguous. V dropped 3 bases and J dropped 10 bases, with 9 bases sitting between them. This CDR3 has 11 residues. CDR1 LNHDA and CDR2 SQIVND come from the germline V gene (reference sequence). This chain's CDR3 is CASSISLDYTF. CDR3 nucleotide sequence: TGTGCCAGTAGTATTTCCCTGGACTACACCTTC. Together with reference TRBV19 and TRBJ1-2, the CDR3 gives the full variable domain: DGGITQSPKYLFRKEGQNVTLSCEQNLNHDAMYWYRQDPGQGLRLIYYSQIVNDFQKGDIAEGYSVSREKKESFPLTVTSAQKNPTAFYLCASSISLDYTFGSGTRLTVV.

This clonotype was detected many times. The rearrangement links TRBV12-3 or TRBV12-4 to TRBJ1-2, with 9 bases lining up with TRBD1. Trimming removed 6 bases from V and 4 bases from J; junction bases left unmatched: 6. CDR3 size: 14 residues. The CDR3 reads CASRQGQGLYGYTF. DNA for the CDR3: TGTGCCAGCAGGCAGGGACAGGGCCTCTATGGCTACACCTTC.

This sequence joins TRBV6-1 and TRBJ1-5; 7 bases are a match to TRBD1. The CDR3 covers 14 residues. CDR1 is MNHNS and CDR2 is SASEGT in the germline V gene. V trimming: 7 bases; J trimming: 7 bases; junction bases outside the gene matches: 10. The CDR3 sequence is CASTHREGGQPQHF. CDR3 in DNA: TGTGCCAGCACCCACAGGGAAGGGGGCCAGCCCCAGCATTTT.

This clonotype turned up a few times. The DNA of the CDR3 is TGTGCCAGCAGTTCCCCGGCTTTCTTGGGGCCGAACACTGAAGCTTTCTTT. It translates to CASSSPAFLGPNTEAFF. This chain uses TRBV28 with TRBJ1-1; weak D call: TRBD1 (5 bases). Trimming stripped 4 bases from V and 1 base from J, with 19 bases between. CDR3 length: 17 residues. From germline, CDR1 is MDHEN and CDR2 SYDVKM.

There are many counts of this clonotype. V and J are TRBV12-3 or TRBV12-4 and TRBJ2-5, with D perhaps TRBD2 (6 bases). Trimming took off 7 bases at V and 0 bases at J, with 15 bases between the two ends. The CDR3 has 15 amino acids. In nucleotides, the CDR3 is TGTGCCAGCAAGTTTAGGGGAGGCAACCAAGAGACCCAGTACTTC. Residues: CASKFRGGNQETQYF.

This clonotype appeared many times. J is TRBJ1-3 and V is TRBV7-8, with a possible D match to TRBD1 (6 bases). The CDR3 totals 17 residues. Germline lookup yields CDR1 SGHVS and CDR2 FQNEAQ. V lost 3 bases and J lost 1, with 16 bases in between. The DNA of the CDR3 is TGTGCCAGCAGCTTTGAGGCGGGGGCTGTATCTGGAAACACCATATATTTT. Translating gives CASSFEAGAVSGNTIYF. The whole variable domain, filled in from reference TRBV7-8 and TRBJ1-3, reads GAGVSQSPRYKVAKRGQDVALRCDPISGHVSLFWYQQALGQGPEFLTYFQNEAQLDKSGLPSDRFFAERPEGSVSTLKIQRTQQEDSAVYLCASSFEAGAVSGNTIYFGEGSWLTVV.

The rearrangement joins TRBV3-1 to TRBJ2-1, with 10 bases identical to TRBD2. This CDR3 is 16 amino acids long. The V gene's germline CDR1 is LGHDT and CDR2 YNNKEL (reference sequence). With 4 bases clipped from V and 6 bases from J, the junction kept 9 bases outside the gene matches. The CDR3 nucleotides are TGTGCCAGCAGCCCTTCGTCTAGCGGGAGCCTCAATGAGCAGTTCTTC. Protein sequence: CASSPSSSGSLNEQFF.

In the case of this clonotype: A much larger clone lies one base from this, so it may be a read error. The chain has TRBV13 and TRBJ2-3, with no clear D. V was pared by 3 bases and J by 1 base, with 17 bases between. The CDR3 is 17 amino acids. In germline, CDR1 is PRHDT, CDR2 FYEKMQ (reference sequence). The CDR3 here is CASSFGRAETGTDTQYF. For the CDR3, the DNA is TGTGCCAGCAGCTTTGGCCGGGCGGAGACGGGCACAGATACGCAGTATTTT.

The table lists this clonotype with many counts. This chain uses TRBV18 with TRBJ1-1; D unresolved. CDR1 and CDR2 (germline): KGHSH, LQKENI. The CDR3 runs 16 residues. Deletions cut 0 bases from V and 0 bases from J, with 11 bases between. The CDR3 protein is CASSPPGLTLNTEAFF. DNA for the CDR3: TGTGCCAGCTCACCACCGGGGTTGACCTTGAACACTGAAGCTTTCTTT.

CDR3 coding DNA: TGCGCCAGCAGCTGGCAGGGGATGGAGACCCAGTACTTC. Its translation: CASSWQGMETQYF. The chain combines TRBV5-1 with TRBJ2-5; possibly TRBD1 for D (6 bases). V was shortened by 3 bases and J by 5 bases, with 11 bases between the two germline ends. Germline loops: CDR1 SGHRS, CDR2 YFSETQ. The CDR3 runs 13 residues.

This clonotype was seen more than once but under ten times. This chain connects TRBV18 to TRBJ2-7; 8 bases line up with TRBD1. Germline-derived CDR1 and CDR2 are KGHSH and LQKENI. The CDR3 extends over 17 amino acids. Trimming at V came to 2 bases and at J to 2 bases, leaving 11 bases not matched to a gene. The CDR3 DNA sequence: TGTGCCAGCTCACCATCGGGATCCGGGACAGGAGCCTACGAGCAGTACTTC. As protein: CASSPSGSGTGAYEQYF.

The gene calls are TRBV5-1 and TRBJ2-5; no firm D call. V lost 0 bases and J lost 2, with 11 bases in between. Germline lookup yields CDR1 SGHRS and CDR2 YFSETQ. The CDR3 covers 15 residues. CDR3 sequence reads: CASSLGSTTQETQYF. DNA for the CDR3: TGCGCCAGCAGCTTGGGCAGTACGACGCAAGAGACCCAGTACTTC.

A remark on this clonotype: This may arise from a read error, as a much more abundant clone is one base away. This sequence joins TRBV5-1 and TRBJ1-2; TRBD1 might be the D (6 bases). This CDR3 comprises 15 residues. CDR1 and CDR2 from the germline V gene are SGHRS and YFSETQ. The CDR3 DNA follows: TGCGACAGCAGTGGGGCAGGGGACTCTAGAGATGGCTACACCTTC. Translation: CDSSGAGDSRDGYTF.

This clonotype was detected a few times. Just one base apart from a much larger clone, this may be a read error. This chain uses TRBV12-3 or TRBV12-4 with TRBJ2-5; D is uncertain. This CDR3 is 14 amino acids long. V was pared by 6 bases and J by 1 base, with 12 bases between. CDR3 in DNA: TGTGCCAGCAGCCTCAACCGATTCCAAGAGACCCAGTACTTC. This gives the protein CASSLNRFQETQYF.

This clonotype has just a few counts. The CDR3 loop reads CSVLSGNQETQYF. DNA of the CDR3: TGCAGCGTCCTTAGCGGGAACCAAGAGACCCAGTACTTC. This chain connects TRBV29-1 to TRBJ2-5; 8 bases align to TRBD2. There are 13 residues in the CDR3. Germline CDR1 SQVTM, CDR2 ANQGSEA. Trimming removed 6 bases from V and 0 bases from J; junction bases left unmatched: 3.